This T cell receptor (beta chain) was captured by sequencing in a study of T cell responses to AZD1222 COVID-19 vaccine. General study results and limits: Spike-wide coverage was observed for vaccine-associated CD4 TCRs, with dominant responses at 160-218 and 743-854. A rise in Spike-specific TCR breadth and depth followed two AZD1222 doses.

The length of the CDR3 is 17 residues. V shed 4 bases, J shed 3 bases, and the junction held 5 bases outside the gene matches. Germline-derived CDR1 and CDR2 are MGHRA and YSYEKL. Remarks on this clone: Its antigen is unidentified.

Profiling relied on immunoSEQ multiplex PCR, and the TCRdb table lists in-frame clones only, not all of them. The sample holds roughly 54,000 clones, about 90% seen once. This TCR was sampled from an adult who received the AZD1222 COVID-19 vaccine. The sample was peripheral blood, taken 28 days after the second AZD1222 dose. V and J are TRBV4-1 and TRBJ2-5; 16 bases fit TRBD2. The CDR3 DNA sequence: TGCGCCAGCAGCCGCGGGACTAGCGGGAGGGAGGAAGAGACCCAGTACTTC. Amino acids: CASSRGTSGREEETQYF.